The T cell receptor (beta chain) under discussion was sequenced for a study of T-cell memory formation after mild COVID-19. This clonotype was counted many times. TCRdb redid the calling of the 5' RACE reads with MiXCR, one entry per CDR3 protein. The table records fewer than 15,000 distinct CDR3 sequences, around 15% of them present only once. The TCR sequence derives from a man aged 18 to 30 who had mild COVID-19 (a few samples of this study predate the infection). Cell type and time point are not known. Material for sequencing was PBMCs or a T cell subset sorted from them (not recorded which).

The CDR3 region is CASSPMGGGNQPQHF. The CDR3 DNA sequence: TGTGCCAGCAGCCCGATGGGAGGGGGCAATCAGCCCCAGCATTTT. This chain uses TRBV11-2 with TRBJ1-5; the D gene is possibly TRBD1 (5 bases). The CDR3 covers 15 residues. Trimming removed 5 bases at V and 2 bases at J, with 13 bases between. Germline lookup yields CDR1 SGHAT and CDR2 FQNNGV.